This T cell receptor (beta chain) was profiled in a study of response to subunit inactivated influenza vaccine. Study observations and caveats: Researchers suggested that each seasonal influenza vaccination recruits few new T cells.

TCRdb passed the RT-PCR reads through MiXCR, listing each CDR3 protein once. The sample has around 760,000 distinct CDR3 sequences, around 13% seen once. As to this clonotype: Its matching antigen is unknown.

V trimming: 6 bases; J trimming: 6 bases; junction bases outside the gene matches: 14. Looked up from germline, CDR1 is MDHEN and CDR2 is SYDVKM. CDR3 length: 15 residues. The sequences come from PBMCs from blood, collected roughly 15 days before vaccination. The TCR sequence derives from a man between 50 and 59 years old who received an inactivated influenza vaccine. This chain connects TRBV28 to TRBJ2-7; 7 nucleotides agree with TRBD1. The CDR3 DNA follows: TGTGCCAGCAGGTCTTACCGGGACAGTGGTTCCGAGCAGTACTTC. This encodes CASRSYRDSGSEQYF.